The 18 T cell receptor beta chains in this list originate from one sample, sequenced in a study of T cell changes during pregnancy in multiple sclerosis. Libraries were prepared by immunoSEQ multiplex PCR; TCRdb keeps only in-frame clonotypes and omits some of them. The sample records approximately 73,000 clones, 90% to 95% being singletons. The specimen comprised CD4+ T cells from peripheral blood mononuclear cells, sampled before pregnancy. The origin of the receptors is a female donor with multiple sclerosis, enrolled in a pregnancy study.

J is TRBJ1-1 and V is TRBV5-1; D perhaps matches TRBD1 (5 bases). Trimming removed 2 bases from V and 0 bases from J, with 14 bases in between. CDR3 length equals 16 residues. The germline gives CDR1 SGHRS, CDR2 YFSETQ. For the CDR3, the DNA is TGCGCCAGCAGCTTCTATGGGGGGAACATGAACACTGAAGCTTTCTTT. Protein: CASSFYGGNMNTEAFF. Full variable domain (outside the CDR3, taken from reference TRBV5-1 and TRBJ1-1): KAGVTQTPRYLIKTRGQQVTLSCSPISGHRSVSWYQQTPGQGLQFLFEYFSETQRNKGNFPGRFSGRQFSNSRSEMNVSTLELGDSALYLCASSFYGGNMNTEAFFGQGTRLTVV.

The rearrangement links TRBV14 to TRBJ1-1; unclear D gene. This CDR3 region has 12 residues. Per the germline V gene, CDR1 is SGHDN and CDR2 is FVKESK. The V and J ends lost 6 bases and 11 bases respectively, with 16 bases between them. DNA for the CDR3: TGTGCCAGCAGTCACAGCTCTACGCTTGCTTTCTTT. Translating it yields CASSHSSTLAFF.

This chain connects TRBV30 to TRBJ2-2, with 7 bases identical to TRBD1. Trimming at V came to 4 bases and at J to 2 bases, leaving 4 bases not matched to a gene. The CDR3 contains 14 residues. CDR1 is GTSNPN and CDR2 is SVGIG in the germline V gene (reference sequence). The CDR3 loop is CAWTGQANTGELFF. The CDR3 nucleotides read TGTGCCTGGACCGGACAGGCCAACACCGGGGAGCTGTTTTTT.

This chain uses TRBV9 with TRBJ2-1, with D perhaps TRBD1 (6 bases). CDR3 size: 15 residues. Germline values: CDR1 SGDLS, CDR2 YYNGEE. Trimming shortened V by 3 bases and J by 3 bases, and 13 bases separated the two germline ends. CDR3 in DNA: TGTGCCAGCAGCGCCGATGGGGGCGTCTACAATGAGCAGTTCTTC. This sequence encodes CASSADGGVYNEQFF.

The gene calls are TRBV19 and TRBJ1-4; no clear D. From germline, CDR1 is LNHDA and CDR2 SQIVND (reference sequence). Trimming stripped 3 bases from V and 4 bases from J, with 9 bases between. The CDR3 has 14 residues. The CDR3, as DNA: TGTGCCAGTAGTATGGACGGAGGTAATGAAAAACTGTTTTTT. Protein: CASSMDGGNEKLFF.

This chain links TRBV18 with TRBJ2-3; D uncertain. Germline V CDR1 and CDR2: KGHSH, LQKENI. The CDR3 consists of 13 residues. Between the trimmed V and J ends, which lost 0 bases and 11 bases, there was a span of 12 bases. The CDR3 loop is CASSPPRVRGQYF. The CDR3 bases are TGTGCCAGCTCACCACCACGGGTCCGCGGGCAGTATTTT.

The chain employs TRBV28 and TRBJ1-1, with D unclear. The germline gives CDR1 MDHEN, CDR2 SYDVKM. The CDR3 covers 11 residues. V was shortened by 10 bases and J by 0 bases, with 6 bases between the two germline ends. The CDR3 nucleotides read TGTGCCATCACTATGAACACTGAAGCTTTCTTT. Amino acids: CAITMNTEAFF.

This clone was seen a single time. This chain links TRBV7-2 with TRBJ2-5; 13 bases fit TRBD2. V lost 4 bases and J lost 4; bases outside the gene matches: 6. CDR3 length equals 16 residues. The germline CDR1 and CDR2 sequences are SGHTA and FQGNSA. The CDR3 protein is CASSYRTSGGAETQYF. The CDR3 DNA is TGTGCCAGCAGCTACCGAACTAGCGGGGGGGCAGAGACCCAGTACTTC.

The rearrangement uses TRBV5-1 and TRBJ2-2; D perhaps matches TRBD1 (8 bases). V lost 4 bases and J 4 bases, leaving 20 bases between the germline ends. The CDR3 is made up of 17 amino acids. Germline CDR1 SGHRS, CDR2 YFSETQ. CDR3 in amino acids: CASSSGTGGRSTGELFF. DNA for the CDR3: TGCGCCAGCAGCAGCGGGACAGGAGGACGTAGCACCGGGGAGCTGTTTTTT.

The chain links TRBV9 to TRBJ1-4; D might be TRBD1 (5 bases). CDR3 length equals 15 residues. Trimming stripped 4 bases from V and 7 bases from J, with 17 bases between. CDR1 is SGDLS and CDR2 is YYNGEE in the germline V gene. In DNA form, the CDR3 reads TGTGCCAGCAGCACCCGGGCGTGGGGGGGTGAAAAACTGTTTTTT. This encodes CASSTRAWGGEKLFF.

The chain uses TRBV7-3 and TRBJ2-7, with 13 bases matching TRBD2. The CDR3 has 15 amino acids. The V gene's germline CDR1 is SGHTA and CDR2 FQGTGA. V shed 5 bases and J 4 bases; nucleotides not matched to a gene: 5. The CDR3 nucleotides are TGTGCCAGCAGCCCTGGACTAGCGGGAGCTTACGAGCAGTACTTC. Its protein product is CASSPGLAGAYEQYF.

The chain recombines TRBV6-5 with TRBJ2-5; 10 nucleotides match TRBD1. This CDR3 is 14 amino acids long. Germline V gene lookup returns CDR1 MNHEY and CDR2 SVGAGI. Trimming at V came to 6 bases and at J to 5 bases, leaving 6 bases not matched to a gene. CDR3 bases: TGTGCCAGCAGCCCGACAGGGGGCGGGGAGACCCAGTACTTC. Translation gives CASSPTGGGETQYF.

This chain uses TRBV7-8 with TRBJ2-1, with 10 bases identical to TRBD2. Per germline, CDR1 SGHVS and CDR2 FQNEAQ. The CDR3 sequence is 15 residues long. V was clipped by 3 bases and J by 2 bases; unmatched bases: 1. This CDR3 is CASSFTSGTYNEQFF. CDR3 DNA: TGTGCCAGCAGCTTCACTAGCGGGACCTACAATGAGCAGTTCTTC.

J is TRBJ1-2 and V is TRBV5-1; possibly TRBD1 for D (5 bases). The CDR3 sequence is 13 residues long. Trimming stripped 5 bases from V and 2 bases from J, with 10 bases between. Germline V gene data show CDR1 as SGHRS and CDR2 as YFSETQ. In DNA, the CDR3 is TGCGCCAGCAGAACACGGACAAACTATGGCTACACCTTC. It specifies CASRTRTNYGYTF.

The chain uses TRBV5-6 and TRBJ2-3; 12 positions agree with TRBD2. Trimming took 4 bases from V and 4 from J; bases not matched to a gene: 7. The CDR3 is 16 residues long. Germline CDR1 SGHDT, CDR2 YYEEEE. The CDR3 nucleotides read TGTGCCAGCAGCGTACGACTAGCGGGGGCCCCAGATACGCAGTATTTT. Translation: CASSVRLAGAPDTQYF.

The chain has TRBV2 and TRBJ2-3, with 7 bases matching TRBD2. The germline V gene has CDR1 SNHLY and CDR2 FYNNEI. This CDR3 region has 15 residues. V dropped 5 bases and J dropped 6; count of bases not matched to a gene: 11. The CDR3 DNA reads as TGTGCCAGCAGTAGGGACGGGACTAACCAGGATACGCAGTATTTT. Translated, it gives CASSRDGTNQDTQYF.

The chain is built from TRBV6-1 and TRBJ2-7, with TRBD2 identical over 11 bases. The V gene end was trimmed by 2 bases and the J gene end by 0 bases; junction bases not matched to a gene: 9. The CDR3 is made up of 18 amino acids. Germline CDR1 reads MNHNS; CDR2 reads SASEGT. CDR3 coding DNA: TGTGCCAGCAGTGAAACCTATTCTAGCGGGGGGCTCTCCTACGAGCAGTACTTC. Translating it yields CASSETYSSGGLSYEQYF.

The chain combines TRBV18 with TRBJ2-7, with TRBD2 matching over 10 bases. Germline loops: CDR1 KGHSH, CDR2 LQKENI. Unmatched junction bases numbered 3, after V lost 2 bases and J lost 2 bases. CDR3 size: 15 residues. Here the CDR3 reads CASSPGLADAYEQYF. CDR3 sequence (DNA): TGTGCCAGCTCACCAGGACTAGCGGACGCCTACGAGCAGTACTTC.